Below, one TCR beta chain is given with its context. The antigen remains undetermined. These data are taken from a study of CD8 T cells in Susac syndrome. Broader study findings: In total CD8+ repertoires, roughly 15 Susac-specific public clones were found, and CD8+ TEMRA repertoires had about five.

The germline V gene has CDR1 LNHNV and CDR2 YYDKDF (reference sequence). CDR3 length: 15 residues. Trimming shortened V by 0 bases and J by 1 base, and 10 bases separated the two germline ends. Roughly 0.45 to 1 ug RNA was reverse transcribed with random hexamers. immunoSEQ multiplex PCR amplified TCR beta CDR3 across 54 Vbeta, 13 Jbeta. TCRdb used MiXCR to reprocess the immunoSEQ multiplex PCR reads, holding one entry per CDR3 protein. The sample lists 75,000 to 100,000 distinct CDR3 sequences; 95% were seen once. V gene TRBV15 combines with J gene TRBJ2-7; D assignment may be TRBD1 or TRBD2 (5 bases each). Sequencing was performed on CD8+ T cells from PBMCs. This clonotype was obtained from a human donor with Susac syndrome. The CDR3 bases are TGTGCCACCAGCAGAGACATGGGACGGTCCTACGAGCAGTACTTC. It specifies CATSRDMGRSYEQYF.